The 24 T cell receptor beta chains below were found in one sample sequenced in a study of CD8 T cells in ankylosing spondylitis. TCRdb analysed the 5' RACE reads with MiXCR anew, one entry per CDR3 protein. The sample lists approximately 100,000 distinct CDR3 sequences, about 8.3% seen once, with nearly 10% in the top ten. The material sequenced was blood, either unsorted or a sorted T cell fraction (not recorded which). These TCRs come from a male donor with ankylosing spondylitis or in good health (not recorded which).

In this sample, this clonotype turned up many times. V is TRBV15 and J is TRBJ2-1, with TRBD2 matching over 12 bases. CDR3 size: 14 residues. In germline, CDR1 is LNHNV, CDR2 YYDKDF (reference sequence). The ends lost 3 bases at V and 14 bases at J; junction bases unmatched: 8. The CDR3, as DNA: TGTGCCACCAGCAGCGGACTAGCGGGGAGTCGAAAGTTCTTC. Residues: CATSSGLAGSRKFF.

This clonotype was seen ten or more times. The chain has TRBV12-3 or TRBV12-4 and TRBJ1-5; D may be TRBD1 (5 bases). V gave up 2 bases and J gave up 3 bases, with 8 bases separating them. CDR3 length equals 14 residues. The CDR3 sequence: CASSLRGNNQPQHF. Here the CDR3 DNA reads TGTGCCAGCAGTTTACGGGGGAACAATCAGCCCCAGCATTTT.

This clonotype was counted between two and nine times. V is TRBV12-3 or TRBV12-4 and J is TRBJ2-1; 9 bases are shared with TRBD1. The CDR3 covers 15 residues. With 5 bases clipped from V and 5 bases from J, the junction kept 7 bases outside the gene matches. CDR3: CASSTGTGLNNEQFF. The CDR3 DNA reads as TGTGCCAGCAGTACCGGGACAGGGCTTAACAATGAGCAGTTCTTC.

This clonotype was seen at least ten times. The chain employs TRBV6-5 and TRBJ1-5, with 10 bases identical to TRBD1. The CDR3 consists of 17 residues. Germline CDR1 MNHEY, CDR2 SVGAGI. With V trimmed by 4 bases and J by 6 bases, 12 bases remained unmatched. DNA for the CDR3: TGTGCCAGCAGTTCGGGGACAGGGGATCTTAAGGGTCAGCCCCAGCATTTT. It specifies CASSSGTGDLKGQPQHF.

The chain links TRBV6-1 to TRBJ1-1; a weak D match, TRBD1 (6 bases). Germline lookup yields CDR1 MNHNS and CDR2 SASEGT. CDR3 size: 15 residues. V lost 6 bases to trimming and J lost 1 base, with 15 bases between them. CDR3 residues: CASRRDNRENTEAFF. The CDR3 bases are TGTGCCAGCAGGAGGGACAATAGAGAGAACACTGAAGCTTTCTTT.

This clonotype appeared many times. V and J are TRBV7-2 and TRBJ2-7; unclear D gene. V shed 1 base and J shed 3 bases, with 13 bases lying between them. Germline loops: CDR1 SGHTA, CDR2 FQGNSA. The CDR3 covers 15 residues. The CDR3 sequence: CASSLEALGFYEQYF. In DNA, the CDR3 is TGTGCCAGCAGCTTAGAGGCCTTAGGGTTCTACGAGCAGTACTTC. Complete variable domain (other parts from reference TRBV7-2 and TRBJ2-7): GAGVSQSPSNKVTEKGKDVELRCDPISGHTALYWYRQSLGQGLEFLIYFQGNSAPDKSGLPSDRFSAERTGGSVSTLTIQRTQQEDSAVYLCASSLEALGFYEQYFGPGTRLTVT.

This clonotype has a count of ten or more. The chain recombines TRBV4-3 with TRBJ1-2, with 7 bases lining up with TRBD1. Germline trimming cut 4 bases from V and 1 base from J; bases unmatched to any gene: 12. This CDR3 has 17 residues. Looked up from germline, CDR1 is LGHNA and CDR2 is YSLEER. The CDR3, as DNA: TGCGCCAGCAGCCTCCGAACGGCGAGGGGGCTTAACTATGGCTACACCTTC. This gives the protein CASSLRTARGLNYGYTF.

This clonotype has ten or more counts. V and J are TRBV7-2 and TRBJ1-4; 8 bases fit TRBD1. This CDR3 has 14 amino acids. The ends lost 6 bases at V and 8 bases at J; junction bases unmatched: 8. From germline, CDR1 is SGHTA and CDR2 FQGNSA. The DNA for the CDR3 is TGTGCCAGCAGGGCGACAGGGGTCCGCGAAAAACTGTTTTTT. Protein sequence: CASRATGVREKLFF.

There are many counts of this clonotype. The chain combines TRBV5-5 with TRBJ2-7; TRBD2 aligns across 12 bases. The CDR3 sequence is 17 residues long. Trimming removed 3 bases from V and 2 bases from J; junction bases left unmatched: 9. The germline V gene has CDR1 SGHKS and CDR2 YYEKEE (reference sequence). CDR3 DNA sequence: TGTGCCAGCAGCTCGACTAGCGGGAGACGTAGCCCCTACGAGCAGTACTTC. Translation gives CASSSTSGRRSPYEQYF.

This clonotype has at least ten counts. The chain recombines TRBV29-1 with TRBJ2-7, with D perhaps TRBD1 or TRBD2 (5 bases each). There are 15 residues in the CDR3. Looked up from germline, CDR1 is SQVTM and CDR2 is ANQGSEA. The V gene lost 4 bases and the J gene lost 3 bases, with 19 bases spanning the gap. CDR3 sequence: CSVVVGTPHDYEQYF. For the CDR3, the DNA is TGCAGCGTTGTCGTCGGGACGCCCCACGACTACGAGCAGTACTTC.

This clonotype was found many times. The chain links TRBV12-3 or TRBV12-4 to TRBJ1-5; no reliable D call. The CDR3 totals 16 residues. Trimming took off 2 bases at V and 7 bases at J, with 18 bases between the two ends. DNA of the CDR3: TGTGCCAGCAGTTTAAATTGGATACCCGGTGCCCAGCCCCAGCATTTT. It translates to CASSLNWIPGAQPQHF.

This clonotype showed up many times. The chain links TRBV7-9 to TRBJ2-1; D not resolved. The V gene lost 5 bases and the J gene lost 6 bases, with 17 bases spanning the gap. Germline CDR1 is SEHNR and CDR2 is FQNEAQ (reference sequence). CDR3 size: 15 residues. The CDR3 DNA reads TGTGCCAGCAGCGACCCCTCTGCGGCGCGCAATGAGCAGTTCTTC. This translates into CASSDPSAARNEQFF. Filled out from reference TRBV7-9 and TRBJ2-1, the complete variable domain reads DTGVSQNPRHKITKRGQNVTFRCDPISEHNRLYWYRQTLGQGPEFLTYFQNEAQLEKSRLLSDRFSAERPKGSFSTLEIQRTEQGDSAMYLCASSDPSAARNEQFFGPGTRLTVL.

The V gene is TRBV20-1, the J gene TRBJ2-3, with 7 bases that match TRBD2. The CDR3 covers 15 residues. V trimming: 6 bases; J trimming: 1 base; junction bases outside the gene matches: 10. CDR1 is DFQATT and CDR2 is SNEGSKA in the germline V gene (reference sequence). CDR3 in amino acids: CSAFGASGGTDTQYF. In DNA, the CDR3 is TGCAGTGCCTTCGGGGCTAGCGGTGGCACAGATACGCAGTATTTT.

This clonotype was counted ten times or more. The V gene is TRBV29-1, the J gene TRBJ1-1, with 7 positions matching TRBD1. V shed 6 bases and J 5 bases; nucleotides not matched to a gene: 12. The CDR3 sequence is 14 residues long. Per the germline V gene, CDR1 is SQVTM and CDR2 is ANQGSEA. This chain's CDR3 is CSVPNRGRRTEAFF. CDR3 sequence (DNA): TGCAGCGTGCCAAACAGGGGCCGGAGAACTGAAGCTTTCTTT.

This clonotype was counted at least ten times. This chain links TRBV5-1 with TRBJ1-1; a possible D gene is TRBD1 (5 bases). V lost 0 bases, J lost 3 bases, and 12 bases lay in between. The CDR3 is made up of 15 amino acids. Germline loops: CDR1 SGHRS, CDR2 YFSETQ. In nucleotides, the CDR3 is TGCGCCAGCAGCTTGGCCATCGCAGGGTACACTGAAGCTTTCTTT. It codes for CASSLAIAGYTEAFF.

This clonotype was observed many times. The CDR3 DNA follows: TGCAGTGCTAGAGACGGGCTTGGGGGGTGGGCGGATACGCAGTATTTT. Its protein product is CSARDGLGGWADTQYF. This sequence joins TRBV20-1 and TRBJ2-3; a weak D match, TRBD2 (6 bases). The CDR3 consists of 16 residues. Looked up from germline, CDR1 is DFQATT and CDR2 is SNEGSKA (reference sequence). V dropped 0 bases and J dropped 6 bases, with 19 bases sitting between them.

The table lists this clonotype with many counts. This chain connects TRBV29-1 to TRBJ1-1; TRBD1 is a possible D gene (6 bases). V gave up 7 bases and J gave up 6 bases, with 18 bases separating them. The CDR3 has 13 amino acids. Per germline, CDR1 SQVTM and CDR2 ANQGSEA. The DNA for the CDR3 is TGCAGCGGCACCCGTGGGGGGCTAGCTGAAGCTTTCTTT. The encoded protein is CSGTRGGLAEAFF.

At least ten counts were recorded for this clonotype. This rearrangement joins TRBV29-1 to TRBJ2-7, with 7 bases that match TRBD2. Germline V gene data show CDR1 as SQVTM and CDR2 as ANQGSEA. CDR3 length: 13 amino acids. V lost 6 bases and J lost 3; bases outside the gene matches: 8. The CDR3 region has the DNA TGCAGCGTCCTTACTAGCGCAAGCTACGAGCAGTACTTC. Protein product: CSVLTSASYEQYF.

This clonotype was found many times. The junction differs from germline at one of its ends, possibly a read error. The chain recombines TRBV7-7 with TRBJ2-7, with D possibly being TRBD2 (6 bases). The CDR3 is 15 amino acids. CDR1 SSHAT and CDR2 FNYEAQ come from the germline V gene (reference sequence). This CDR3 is CASSLEPGDAHEQYF. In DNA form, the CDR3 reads TGTGCTAGCAGCTTGGAACCGGGAGACGCTCACGAGCAGTACTTC.

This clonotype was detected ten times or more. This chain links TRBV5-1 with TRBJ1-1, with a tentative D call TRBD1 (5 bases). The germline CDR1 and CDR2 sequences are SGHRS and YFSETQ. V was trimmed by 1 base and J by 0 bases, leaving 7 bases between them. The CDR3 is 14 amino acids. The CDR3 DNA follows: TGCGCCAGCAGCTTGATGGGGGTGAACACTGAAGCTTTCTTT. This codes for CASSLMGVNTEAFF. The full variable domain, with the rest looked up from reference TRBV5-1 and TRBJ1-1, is KAGVTQTPRYLIKTRGQQVTLSCSPISGHRSVSWYQQTPGQGLQFLFEYFSETQRNKGNFPGRFSGRQFSNSRSEMNVSTLELGDSALYLCASSLMGVNTEAFFGQGTRLTVV.

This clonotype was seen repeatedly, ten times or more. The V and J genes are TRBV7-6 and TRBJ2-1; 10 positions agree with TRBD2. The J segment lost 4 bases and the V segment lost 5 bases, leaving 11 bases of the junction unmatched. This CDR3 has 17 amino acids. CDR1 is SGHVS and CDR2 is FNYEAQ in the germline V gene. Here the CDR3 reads CASSLYSGRMLYNEQFF. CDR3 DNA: TGTGCCAGCAGCCTCTATAGCGGGAGGATGTTGTACAATGAGCAGTTCTTC.

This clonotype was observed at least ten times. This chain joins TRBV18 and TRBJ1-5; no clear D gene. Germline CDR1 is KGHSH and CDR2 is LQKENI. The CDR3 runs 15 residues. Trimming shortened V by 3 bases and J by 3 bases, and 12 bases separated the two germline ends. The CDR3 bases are TGTGCCAGCTCACCCTTGGGGAGTGACAATCAGCCCCAGCATTTT. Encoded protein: CASSPLGSDNQPQHF.

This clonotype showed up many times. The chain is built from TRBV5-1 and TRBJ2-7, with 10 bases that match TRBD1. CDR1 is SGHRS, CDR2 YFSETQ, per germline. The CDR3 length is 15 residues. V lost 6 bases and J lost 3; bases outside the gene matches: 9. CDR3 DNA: TGCGCCAGCACTCGCGCGACAGGGGGCAACTACGAGCAGTACTTC. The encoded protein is CASTRATGGNYEQYF. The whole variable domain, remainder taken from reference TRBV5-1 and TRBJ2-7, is KAGVTQTPRYLIKTRGQQVTLSCSPISGHRSVSWYQQTPGQGLQFLFEYFSETQRNKGNFPGRFSGRQFSNSRSEMNVSTLELGDSALYLCASTRATGGNYEQYFGPGTRLTVT.

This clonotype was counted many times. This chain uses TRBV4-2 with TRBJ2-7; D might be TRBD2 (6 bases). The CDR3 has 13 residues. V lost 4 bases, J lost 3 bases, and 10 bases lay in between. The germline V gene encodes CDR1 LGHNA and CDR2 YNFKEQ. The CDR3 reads CASSPLGGYEQYF. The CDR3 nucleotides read TGTGCCAGCAGCCCTTTGGGGGGCTACGAGCAGTACTTC.